These 27 T cell receptor beta chains share one sample of origin, sequenced in a study of blood T cell repertoires in COVID-19. Measured with immunoSEQ multiplex PCR; TCRdb has only the in-frame clones, and not every one. This table has 230,000 or so clones, around 81% appearing once. The specimen sequenced was peripheral blood. Source of these receptors: a woman of 80 years or more with COVID-19, enrolled during active disease.

The chain combines TRBV16 with TRBJ1-1, with D perhaps matching TRBD1 (6 bases). Trimming shortened V by 8 bases and J by 1 base, and 17 bases separated the two germline ends. The length of the CDR3 is 15 residues. The germline gives CDR1 KGHSY, CDR2 FQNENV. The CDR3 spells CASHIPGARNTEAFF. The DNA for the CDR3 is TGTGCCAGCCACATTCCAGGGGCAAGGAACACTGAAGCTTTCTTT.

The chain combines TRBV30 with TRBJ2-7; 11 nucleotides line up with TRBD1. Germline-derived CDR1 and CDR2 are GTSNPN and SVGIG (reference sequence). The CDR3 extends over 14 amino acids. Germline trimming cut 4 bases from V and 5 bases from J; bases unmatched to any gene: 7. CDR3 loop: CAWIKDRGQNEQYF. Here the CDR3 DNA reads TGTGCCTGGATTAAGGACAGGGGGCAAAACGAGCAGTACTTC.

This chain links TRBV2 with TRBJ2-1, with D possibly TRBD1 on 5 matching bases. Trimming removed 6 bases from V and 6 bases from J, with 9 bases in between. Germline CDR1 reads SNHLY; CDR2 reads FYNNEI. CDR3 length equals 12 residues. The CDR3 bases are TGTGCCAGCAGCTCAGGGTTCAATGAGCAGTTCTTC. It is translated as CASSSGFNEQFF.

The CDR3 region has the DNA TGTGCCTACGGTACCAGGACAGGGTGGAATTCACCCCTCCACTTT. This gives the protein CAYGTRTGWNSPLHF. The rearrangement links TRBV30 to TRBJ1-6; 8 nucleotides line up with TRBD1. Trimming took 7 bases from V and 7 from J; bases not matched to a gene: 12. In germline, CDR1 is GTSNPN, CDR2 SVGIG (reference sequence). The CDR3 contains 15 residues.

This chain connects TRBV12-5 to TRBJ1-5; 9 bases line up with TRBD1. The V gene's germline CDR1 is LGHNT and CDR2 FRNRAP. The J segment lost 7 bases and the V segment lost 5 bases, leaving 9 bases of the junction unmatched. The CDR3 has 15 residues. For the CDR3, the DNA is TGTGCTAGTGGTACCACGGACAGGGGACACCAGCCCCAGCATTTT. Amino acids: CASGTTDRGHQPQHF.

This clone was recorded only once. The chain uses TRBV7-9 and TRBJ1-4, with TRBD1 identical over 8 bases. The germline gives CDR1 SEHNR, CDR2 FQNEAQ (reference sequence). This CDR3 is 14 amino acids long. The V and J ends lost 1 base and 6 bases, in that order; junction bases with no gene match: 1. The CDR3 reads CASSLGTGHEKLFF. In DNA form, the CDR3 reads TGTGCCAGCAGCTTAGGGACAGGGCATGAAAAACTGTTTTTT.

Regarding this clone: Other DNA sequences within the sample encode an identical CDR3. The chain joins TRBV18 to TRBJ1-2; possible D gene TRBD1, 5 bases. The germline V and J ends were trimmed by 2 bases and 8 bases, with 12 bases remaining between them. CDR1 is KGHSH, CDR2 LQKENI, per germline. The CDR3 extends over 13 amino acids. The CDR3 nucleotides read TGTGCCAGCTCACCAGGGCAGGGTGGCGGCTACACCTTC. Translated, it gives CASSPGQGGGYTF.

The chain is built from TRBV3-1 (or the pseudogene TRBV3-2) and TRBJ2-3, with a possible D match to TRBD2 (5 bases). The V and J ends lost 1 base and 8 bases respectively, with 13 bases between them. CDR1 and CDR2 (germline): LGHDT, YNNKEL (reference sequence). The CDR3 consists of 14 residues. This CDR3 reads CASSQGRGPVTQYF. The CDR3 DNA follows: TGTGCCAGCAGCCAAGGGAGAGGGCCTGTTACGCAGTATTTT.

The rearrangement joins TRBV5-1 to TRBJ1-1, with D possibly being TRBD1 (6 bases). This CDR3 region has 16 residues. Trimming took off 4 bases at V and 0 bases at J, with 16 bases between the two ends. Germline V CDR1 and CDR2: SGHRS, YFSETQ. CDR3 region: CASSQTGTLMNTEAFF. The CDR3 nucleotides are TGCGCCAGCAGCCAAACCGGGACACTGATGAACACTGAAGCTTTCTTT.

The chain employs TRBV18 and TRBJ1-2; 9 bases fit TRBD1. This CDR3 is 12 amino acids long. Germline CDR1 and CDR2: KGHSH and LQKENI. The J segment lost 9 bases and the V segment lost 5 bases, leaving 4 bases of the junction unmatched. The CDR3 sequence is CASSAGQGSYTF. For the CDR3, the DNA is TGTGCCAGCTCAGCTGGACAGGGGAGCTACACCTTC. Full variable domain (rest looked up from reference TRBV18 and TRBJ1-2): NAGVMQNPRHLVRRRGQEARLRCSPMKGHSHVYWYRQLPEEGLKFMVYLQKENIIDESGMPKERFSAEFPKEGPSILRIQQVVRGDSAAYFCASSAGQGSYTFGSGTRLTVV.

This clone was found once. The rearrangement links TRBV7-2 to TRBJ2-5, with a possible D match to TRBD1 (5 bases). In germline, CDR1 is SGHTA, CDR2 FQGNSA. V lost 4 bases to trimming and J lost 5 bases, with 14 bases between them. The CDR3 extends over 14 amino acids. The CDR3 DNA reads as TGTGCCAGCAGCTGGGGCGGCCAGATGGAGACCCAGTACTTC. It is translated as CASSWGGQMETQYF. Full variable domain (missing parts from reference TRBV7-2 and TRBJ2-5): GAGVSQSPSNKVTEKGKDVELRCDPISGHTALYWYRQSLGQGLEFLIYFQGNSAPDKSGLPSDRFSAERTGGSVSTLTIQRTQQEDSAVYLCASSWGGQMETQYFGPGTRLLVL.

The V and J genes are TRBV15 and TRBJ2-6; possibly TRBD1 for D (6 bases). Germline CDR1 and CDR2: LNHNV and YYDKDF (reference sequence). V shed 5 bases and J shed 0 bases, with 8 bases lying between them. The CDR3 runs 15 residues. The DNA of the CDR3 is TGTGCCACCAGCCTAGGGGGCTCTGGGGCCAACGTCCTGACTTTC. This codes for CATSLGGSGANVLTF.

The J gene is TRBJ1-1, the V gene TRBV28; 10 positions agree with TRBD1. V shed 4 bases and J 0 bases; nucleotides not matched to a gene: 11. Looked up from germline, CDR1 is MDHEN and CDR2 is SYDVKM. CDR3 length equals 18 residues. CDR3 coding DNA: TGTGCCAGCAGTTACCCGGGACAGGGGTGGTTTTTGAACACTGAAGCTTTCTTT. Amino acid sequence: CASSYPGQGWFLNTEAFF.

This chain uses TRBV6-1 with TRBJ1-6; D is ambiguous. This CDR3 is built from 16 residues. Trimming stripped 4 bases from V and 9 bases from J, with 19 bases between. Germline values: CDR1 MNHNS, CDR2 SASEGT. CDR3 sequence: CASSARATSGGSPLHF. The CDR3 bases are TGTGCCAGCAGTGCCCGGGCCACTTCGGGAGGTTCACCCCTCCACTTT.

The J gene is TRBJ2-4, the V gene TRBV6-6, with D uncertain. Trimming shortened V by 5 bases and J by 0 bases, and 11 bases separated the two germline ends. This CDR3 spans 15 amino acids. The germline V gene encodes CDR1 MNHNY and CDR2 SVGAGI (reference sequence). In DNA, the CDR3 is TGTGCCAGCAGTACCGGAAGACTAGCCAAAAACATTCAGTACTTC. Translation: CASSTGRLAKNIQYF.

The rearrangement joins TRBV13 to TRBJ1-1; D might be TRBD1 (6 bases). CDR3 length equals 16 residues. Germline V gene data show CDR1 as PRHDT and CDR2 as FYEKMQ (reference sequence). V lost 3 bases and J 1 base, leaving 15 bases between the germline ends. DNA for the CDR3: TGTGCCAGCAGCTTTCCGGGGGGCAGGTCGAACACTGAAGCTTTCTTT. Translated: CASSFPGGRSNTEAFF.

The rearrangement joins TRBV5-1 to TRBJ1-1, with D hard to call. The germline V gene has CDR1 SGHRS and CDR2 YFSETQ. V was cut by 1 base and J by 5 bases, with 12 bases left in between. The CDR3 runs 14 residues. CDR3 sequence (DNA): TGCGCCAGCAGCTTGAGTCAGGCAGGTACTGAAGCTTTCTTT. This encodes CASSLSQAGTEAFF. The whole variable domain, remainder taken from reference TRBV5-1 and TRBJ1-1, is KAGVTQTPRYLIKTRGQQVTLSCSPISGHRSVSWYQQTPGQGLQFLFEYFSETQRNKGNFPGRFSGRQFSNSRSEMNVSTLELGDSALYLCASSLSQAGTEAFFGQGTRLTVV.

The CDR3 nucleotides are TGTGCCAGCAGCCAAGGGGACACCAGCAATCAGCCCCAGCATTTT. It codes for CASSQGDTSNQPQHF. The chain links TRBV11-2 to TRBJ1-5; tentatively, D is TRBD1 (6 bases). Deletions cut 5 bases from V and 1 base from J, with 12 bases between. The CDR3 length is 15 residues. In germline, CDR1 is SGHAT, CDR2 FQNNGV.

This chain joins TRBV3-1 (or the pseudogene TRBV3-2) and TRBJ2-2; weak D call: TRBD1 (6 bases). Deletions cut 1 base from V and 5 bases from J, with 14 bases between. The CDR3 is 16 amino acids. Germline CDR1 is LGHDT and CDR2 is YNNKEL (reference sequence). For the CDR3, the DNA is TGTGCCAGCAGCCAAGCACGGGGCAGGGGAACCGGGGAGCTGTTTTTT. Its protein is CASSQARGRGTGELFF.

This clone has just a few counts. The CDR3 spells CAWSLGAGSYGYTF. The CDR3 coding sequence is TGTGCCTGGAGTCTTGGGGCGGGGAGCTATGGCTACACCTTC. This chain joins TRBV30 and TRBJ1-2; possibly TRBD1 for D (5 bases). The CDR3 loop spans 14 amino acids. Trimming left V 2 bases short and J 4 bases short, with 14 bases between. Germline CDR1 reads GTSNPN; CDR2 reads SVGIG (reference sequence).

J is TRBJ2-1 and V is TRBV9; 7 bases line up with TRBD2. The J segment lost 6 bases and the V segment lost 7 bases, leaving 13 bases of the junction unmatched. The CDR3 runs to 15 residues. Germline assignment: CDR1 SGDLS and CDR2 YYNGEE. The CDR3 DNA follows: TGTGCCAGCCAAGGTATTGCGGGAGCTGTCAATGAGCAGTTCTTC. Residues: CASQGIAGAVNEQFF. Full variable domain (rest looked up from reference TRBV9 and TRBJ2-1): DSGVTQTPKHLITATGQRVTLRCSPRSGDLSVYWYQQSLDQGLQFLIQYYNGEERAKGNILERFSAQQFPDLHSELNLSSLELGDSALYFCASQGIAGAVNEQFFGPGTRLTVL.

The rearrangement links TRBV4-3 to TRBJ1-2; tentatively, D is TRBD1 (5 bases). The V end lost 0 bases, the J end lost 4 bases, and 15 bases lay between the germline ends. The CDR3 is 16 residues long. Looked up from germline, CDR1 is LGHNA and CDR2 is YSLEER. The DNA of the CDR3 is TGCGCCAGCAGCCAAGACACAGGAAATCGGGTCTATGGCTACACCTTC. Translating it yields CASSQDTGNRVYGYTF.

This clone appeared a few times. The chain combines TRBV18 with TRBJ1-5; the match to TRBD1 covers 10 bases. Looked up from germline, CDR1 is KGHSH and CDR2 is LQKENI. J was trimmed by 7 bases and V by 3 bases; bases with no gene match: 6. The CDR3 is 15 amino acids. DNA of the CDR3: TGTGCCAGCTCACCGGACAGGGGGACGGGGCAGCCCCAGCATTTT. It specifies CASSPDRGTGQPQHF.

The chain employs TRBV3-1 (or the pseudogene TRBV3-2) and TRBJ2-1; possibly TRBD2 for D (6 bases). The V gene's germline CDR1 is LGHDT and CDR2 YNNKEL (reference sequence). The V end lost 0 bases, the J end lost 6 bases, and 15 bases lay between the germline ends. The CDR3 extends over 16 amino acids. Here the CDR3 reads CASSQDPGRAGNEQFF. The CDR3 DNA sequence: TGTGCCAGCAGCCAAGACCCGGGGCGAGCGGGCAATGAGCAGTTCTTC.

At least ten counts were recorded for this clone. This chain uses TRBV10-3 with TRBJ2-7; 10 nucleotides line up with TRBD1. The V gene end was trimmed by 4 bases and the J gene end by 2 bases; junction bases not matched to a gene: 5. The CDR3 covers 15 residues. Germline V gene lookup returns CDR1 ENHRY and CDR2 SYGVKD. The CDR3 DNA is TGTGCCATCAGTGCAGCCGGACAGGGGGCCTACGAGCAGTACTTC. It specifies CAISAAGQGAYEQYF.

The chain joins TRBV12-3 or TRBV12-4 to TRBJ1-2, with D possibly matching TRBD1 (6 bases). With 8 bases removed from V and 5 bases from J, the gap between germline ends came to 15 bases. The CDR3 is 13 residues long. As DNA, the CDR3 is TGTGCCAGCTCGGCCGGGAGGGGGTATGGCTACACCTTC. Encoded protein: CASSAGRGYGYTF.

This chain joins TRBV30 and TRBJ2-1; 11 nucleotides agree with TRBD1. Germline V gene sequence: CDR1 GTSNPN, CDR2 SVGIG (reference sequence). This CDR3 has 14 residues. J gave up 6 bases and V 1 base, and 2 bases lay outside the gene matches. Here the CDR3 DNA reads TGTGCCTGGAGTGCCGGGACAGGGGGCAATGAGCAGTTCTTC. As protein: CAWSAGTGGNEQFF.